A selection of T cell receptor beta chains follows, all from one sample in a study of STAT3 mutations in large granular lymphocyte leukemia. Data came from immunoSEQ multiplex PCR; TCRdb stores just in-frame clones and leaves some out. In the table there are about 15,000 clones, 80% to 95% of which are singletons. The source material was peripheral blood mononuclear cells. The receptors stem from a woman aged 50 to 60 with T-cell large granular lymphocyte leukemia. Some clones in this sample may be carry-over from other donors' samples. Both conserved end residues are part of each CDR3. Each record gives: D gene, V gene, J gene, clone size, CDR3 DNA, CDR3 protein. The D gene is left open where the match is weak. Rows give clone size only sometimes, using once, few, many, or a class for an expanded clone.

d_call: .; v_call: TRBV7-2; j_call: TRBJ2-5; clone_size: .; cdr3_nt: TGTGCCAGCAGCAGTAGGGAGACCCAGTACTTC; cdr3_aa: CASSSRETQYF
d_call: TRBD1; v_call: TRBV19; j_call: TRBJ1-4; clone_size: .; cdr3_nt: TGTGCCAGTAGTCCGGACAGGGGGAGGGAAAAACTGTTTTTT; cdr3_aa: CASSPDRGREKLFF
d_call: .; v_call: TRBV7-9; j_call: TRBJ1-1; clone_size: .; cdr3_nt: TGTGCCAGCAGCCCCCAGTGGAGGGGGAACACTGAAGCTTTCTTT; cdr3_aa: CASSPQWRGNTEAFF
d_call: .; v_call: TRBV30; j_call: TRBJ2-7; clone_size: .; cdr3_nt: TGTGCCTGGAGTGTACTTGGGGGGAATGGGGAGCAGTACTTC; cdr3_aa: CAWSVLGGNGEQYF
d_call: TRBD2; v_call: TRBV4-1; j_call: TRBJ2-1; clone_size: .; cdr3_nt: TGCGCCAGCAGCCAAGATCCAGCGGGACGTCGCAATGAGCAGTTCTTC; cdr3_aa: CASSQDPAGRRNEQFF
d_call: .; v_call: TRBV18; j_call: TRBJ1-5; clone_size: .; cdr3_nt: TGTGCCAGCTCACCTGTCCAGACTCCCAATCAGCCCCAGCATTTT; cdr3_aa: CASSPVQTPNQPQHF
d_call: .; v_call: TRBV28; j_call: TRBJ2-7; clone_size: .; cdr3_nt: TGTGCCAGCAGTTTTTCCGTGTCTTCCTACGAGCAGTACTTC; cdr3_aa: CASSFSVSSYEQYF
d_call: .; v_call: TRBV6-5; j_call: TRBJ1-3; clone_size: .; cdr3_nt: TGTGCCACCAGAGGGGGCTCTGGAAACACCATATATTTT; cdr3_aa: CATRGGSGNTIYF
d_call: .; v_call: TRBV18; j_call: TRBJ2-7; clone_size: .; cdr3_nt: TGTGCCAGCTCACCTTCTCTGCAGGGGATGGGAGAGCAGTACTTC; cdr3_aa: CASSPSLQGMGEQYF
d_call: .; v_call: TRBV30; j_call: TRBJ1-1; clone_size: .; cdr3_nt: TGTGCCTGGAGTCAAAGGGAGCCGAACACTGAAGCTTTCTTT; cdr3_aa: CAWSQREPNTEAFF
d_call: .; v_call: TRBV18; j_call: TRBJ1-1; clone_size: few; cdr3_nt: TGTGCCAGCTCCCTCCAGGGGACTGAAGCTTTCTTT; cdr3_aa: CASSLQGTEAFF
d_call: .; v_call: TRBV25-1; j_call: TRBJ2-2; clone_size: .; cdr3_nt: TGTGCCAGCTCGATTGACCCTGGCACCGGGGAGCTGTTTTTT; cdr3_aa: CASSIDPGTGELFF
d_call: .; v_call: TRBV28; j_call: TRBJ2-1; clone_size: .; cdr3_nt: TGTGCCAGCCGGGGCCCTCACTACAATGAGCAGTTCTTC; cdr3_aa: CASRGPHYNEQFF